The clone carrying this T cell receptor (beta chain) was counted ten times or more. The antigen is undetermined. This sample was included in a study of T-cell memory formation after mild COVID-19. TCRdb processed the 5' RACE reads anew with MiXCR; each CDR3 protein has one entry. This table holds some 97,000 distinct CDR3 sequences, around 10% found once. Study findings and constraints: The CD4+ clones that contracted clustered mainly within CM and EM, and the CD8+ clones concentrated in EMRA. Pre-infection memory showed some responding clones, and this suggested that cross-reactive memory joined.

The germline V and J ends were trimmed by 5 bases and 4 bases, with 12 bases remaining between them. The CDR3 is made up of 14 amino acids. Looked up from germline, CDR1 is SGHVS and CDR2 is FQNEAQ. The chain employs TRBV7-8 and TRBJ2-1, with a tentative D call TRBD2 (6 bases). The receptor comes from a man aged 18 to 30 who had mild COVID-19 (a few samples of this study predate the infection). Cell type and time point are not known. The sequenced sample consisted of PBMCs or a T cell subset sorted from them (not recorded which). CDR3 in amino acids: CASSDTEGYNEQFF. For the CDR3, the DNA is TGTGCCAGCAGCGACACGGAGGGGTACAATGAGCAGTTCTTC. The whole variable domain, filled in from reference TRBV7-8 and TRBJ2-1, reads GAGVSQSPRYKVAKRGQDVALRCDPISGHVSLFWYQQALGQGPEFLTYFQNEAQLDKSGLPSDRFFAERPEGSVSTLKIQRTQQEDSAVYLCASSDTEGYNEQFFGPGTRLTVL.